The rows below give T cell receptor beta chains drawn from one sample of a study of OX40 agonist ivuxolimab in advanced cancers. Repertoires were generated with immunoSEQ multiplex PCR, while TCRdb's copy carries only in-frame clones and drops some. The sample records about 23,000 clones, 80% to 90% being singletons. The specimen was CD4+ or CD8+ T cells sorted from blood, collected in a trial of the OX40 agonist ivuxolimab. The source is an adult with an advanced solid tumor such as melanoma, head and neck, liver or kidney cancer. Both conserved end residues are part of each CDR3. D genes are given only for firm matches. A row's size may be missing; if present it is once, few, many or a size class.

size	V	D	J	DNA	CDR3
few	TRBV2	.	TRBJ2-3	TGTGCCAGCAGGCCGGGGGTCACAGATACGCAGTATTTT	CASRPGVTDTQYF
.	TRBV11-3	.	TRBJ2-1	TGTGCCAGCAGCTCACCCGAAGCGGAAATCAACCGGAATGAGCAGTTCTTC	CASSSPEAEINRNEQFF
.	TRBV7-6	.	TRBJ2-1	TGTGCCAGCAGCTTAAGTACGGGAAGGGATGAGCAGTTCTTC	CASSLSTGRDEQFF
few	TRBV13	.	TRBJ2-7	TGTGCCAGCAGCTCCGACGGGGCGGCCTTCGAGCAGTACTTC	CASSSDGAAFEQYF
.	TRBV7-9	.	TRBJ2-7	TGTGCCAGCAGCTTCCCCGGGTCCCCCTACGAGCAGTACTTC	CASSFPGSPYEQYF
once	TRBV27	.	TRBJ2-7	TGTGCCAGCAGCGTTACACCGTTCTACGAGCAGTACTTC	CASSVTPFYEQYF
once	TRBV5-4	TRBD1	TRBJ2-1	TGTGCCAGCAGCATGACCGGGACAGGGACCAATGAGCAGTTCTTC	CASSMTGTGTNEQFF
.	TRBV9	.	TRBJ2-3	TGTGCCAGCAGTCCCGCAGGGGGGATAGATACGCAGTATTTT	CASSPAGGIDTQYF
few	TRBV27	TRBD2	TRBJ2-7	TGTGCCAGCAACTATAGCGGGAGTACCTACGAGCAGTACTTC	CASNYSGSTYEQYF
.	TRBV4-1	TRBD1	TRBJ2-7	TGCGCCAGCAGCCAAGATCCCGGGACAGGGGCTAACGAGCAGTACTTC	CASSQDPGTGANEQYF
.	TRBV11-2	.	TRBJ2-7	TGTGCCAGCAGCTTTGGGGGACAATACGAGCAGTACTTC	CASSFGGQYEQYF
.	TRBV7-9	.	TRBJ1-5	TGTGCCAGCAGCCCACGGGGGGGTGGGAATCAGCCCCAGCATTTT	CASSPRGGGNQPQHF
.	TRBV7-9	.	TRBJ1-1	TGTGCCAGCAGCCCCCCCTTGGGGGGCGAAGCTTTCTTT	CASSPPLGGEAFF
.	TRBV4-3	.	TRBJ2-3	TGCGCCAGCAGCCCTATTGATAGCACAGATACGCAGTATTTT	CASSPIDSTDTQYF
.	TRBV2	TRBD1	TRBJ1-4	TGTGCCAGCAGTGGACAGGGGTGGGCAACTAATGAAAAACTGTTTTTT	CASSGQGWATNEKLFF
few	TRBV27	.	TRBJ2-1	TGTGCCAGCAAGGGACAATACAATGAGCAGTTCTTC	CASKGQYNEQFF
.	TRBV13	TRBD1	TRBJ2-4	TGTGCCAGCAGCGGGGGACAGGGAAGAAACATTCAGTACTTC	CASSGGQGRNIQYF
.	TRBV28	.	TRBJ1-1	TGTGCCAGCAGTTTAGAGCAGCTCTTCCCTGAAGCTTTCTTT	CASSLEQLFPEAFF
.	TRBV11-3	.	TRBJ2-2	TGTGCCAGCAGCTTAGCGAGCACCGGGGAGCTGTTTTTT	CASSLASTGELFF
.	TRBV27	.	TRBJ1-1	TGTGCCAGCAGTCTCGGGGGCACGAACACTGAAGCTTTCTTT	CASSLGGTNTEAFF
.	TRBV2	.	TRBJ2-7	TGTGCCAGCCTTCCGTTGGGGCCCTACGAGCAGTACTTC	CASLPLGPYEQYF
.	TRBV6-1	.	TRBJ2-1	TGTGCCAGCAGTGAGCCCGGGAGAAAGAAAAGCGAGCAGTTCTTC	CASSEPGRKKSEQFF
.	TRBV2	TRBD2	TRBJ2-7	TGTGCCAGCAGTGAAGACGGGGGGATCTACGAGCAGTACTTC	CASSEDGGIYEQYF
.	TRBV21-1	.	TRBJ1-1	TGTGCCAGCAGCAAAGCGGCAGGGCTGAACACTGAAGCTTTCTTT	CASSKAAGLNTEAFF
.	TRBV11-2	TRBD2	TRBJ2-7	TGTGCCAGCAGCTTAGGGACTAGCGTAGTCGAGCAGTACTTC	CASSLGTSVVEQYF
.	TRBV4-1	TRBD2	TRBJ2-5	TGCGCCAGCAGCCAAGAAGAGTCACACCGACTAGCGGGAGGAGGAGAGACCCAGTACTTC	CASSQEESHRLAGGGETQYF
few	TRBV4-1	TRBD2	TRBJ2-7	TGCGCCAGCAGCCAAGCCCGTGCGGGGGGGTCCTACGAGCAGTACTTC	CASSQARAGGSYEQYF
.	TRBV7-3	.	TRBJ1-1	TGTGCCAGCAGCTCCCCCGGGACTGAAGCTTTCTTT	CASSSPGTEAFF
.	TRBV7-3	.	TRBJ2-5	TGTGCCAGCAGCCCGAGACCCGTAGGGCCCCAAGAGACCCAGTACTTC	CASSPRPVGPQETQYF
.	TRBV29-1	TRBD2	TRBJ2-1	TGCAGCGTTGTCTGGACTAGCGGGAGGTCTTACAATGAGCAGTTCTTC	CSVVWTSGRSYNEQFF
.	TRBV19	.	TRBJ2-7	TGTGCCAGTAGTCCCCAGGGATACTACGAGCAGTACTTC	CASSPQGYYEQYF
large	TRBV18	TRBD1	TRBJ1-1	TGTGCCAGCTCACCCGAGGACAGGGGAGTGAACACTGAAGCTTTCTTT	CASSPEDRGVNTEAFF
.	TRBV6-4	.	TRBJ2-1	TGTGCCAGCAGTGAAGAAGACCAGGGTGAGCAGTTCTTC	CASSEEDQGEQFF
.	TRBV11-2	TRBD2	TRBJ2-1	TGTGCCAGCAGTGCTCTAGCGGGGGGTTACAATGAGCAGTTCTTC	CASSALAGGYNEQFF
.	TRBV7-9	TRBD2	TRBJ2-1	TGTGCCAGCAGCTGGGCGGGAGCGGGAGGGCTCAATGAGCAGTTCTTC	CASSWAGAGGLNEQFF
.	TRBV6-1	.	TRBJ1-2	TGTGCCAGCAGTGACGGCGGGGTTGGCTACACCTTC	CASSDGGVGYTF
once	TRBV2	.	TRBJ1-4	TGTGCCAGCATCCTCCGGGACTCTAATGAAAAACTGTTTTTT	CASILRDSNEKLFF
.	TRBV28	.	TRBJ2-7	TGTGCCAGCACCCCCCGCGGCCACCCCCATGACTTC	CASTPRGHPHDF
once	TRBV5-4	TRBD1	TRBJ2-7	TGTGCCAGCAGCCCGTCCGGGACAGGGGTGGACGAGCAGTACTTC	CASSPSGTGVDEQYF
.	TRBV28	TRBD1	TRBJ2-5	TGTGCCAGCAGTTTGCCGGAGGACAGGGGGCAATTAGAGACCCAGTACTTC	CASSLPEDRGQLETQYF
.	TRBV27	.	TRBJ2-7	TGTGCCAGCAGTTTCGCCAGGGTGCGCGACGAGCAGTACTTC	CASSFARVRDEQYF
few	TRBV30	.	TRBJ1-1	TGTGCCTGGACAGGGATGACGAAAGCTTTCTTT	CAWTGMTKAFF
.	TRBV13	.	TRBJ2-1	TGTGCCAGCAGCTTAGCTCCAGACGGTTACAATGAGCAGTTCTTC	CASSLAPDGYNEQFF
.	TRBV27	.	TRBJ1-1	TGTGCCAGCCGGACGGTGAACACTGAAGCTTTCTTT	CASRTVNTEAFF
.	TRBV7-9	.	TRBJ1-6	TGTGCCAGCAGCTTAGTACAGGGAAATTCACCCCTCCACTTT	CASSLVQGNSPLHF
.	TRBV19	.	TRBJ2-1	TGTGCCAGTAGTCTGACAGTTAACTCCTACAATGAGCAGTTCTTC	CASSLTVNSYNEQFF
.	TRBV19	TRBD1	TRBJ1-1	TGTGCCAGTAGCCTGGACAGGGACCCAGTGGCTTTCTTT	CASSLDRDPVAFF
.	TRBV9	.	TRBJ2-5	TGTGCCAGCAGCGACTCATTGATCGAAGAGACCCAGTACTTC	CASSDSLIEETQYF
.	TRBV18	.	TRBJ2-3	TGTGCCACCCTCCCAGGGGACGGAGGCACAGATACGCAGTATTTT	CATLPGDGGTDTQYF
.	TRBV6-5	.	TRBJ1-5	TGTGCCAGCACCGGGGGCAATCAGCCCCAGCATTTT	CASTGGNQPQHF
.	TRBV19	.	TRBJ2-7	TGTGCCACTAGCCCATTTTCGTCCTACGAGCAGTACTTC	CATSPFSSYEQYF
medium-sized	TRBV2	.	TRBJ1-6	TGTGCCAGCAGTGGGGCAGATTATAATTCACCCCTCCACTTT	CASSGADYNSPLHF
.	TRBV5-4	TRBD1	TRBJ1-2	TGCGCCAGCAGCTTAGTACAGGGGGCCTCTGGCTACACCTTC	CASSLVQGASGYTF
.	TRBV5-1	.	TRBJ2-3	TGCGCCAGCAGCTTAACCCCCGACAGCACAGATACGCAGTATTTT	CASSLTPDSTDTQYF
.	TRBV6-5	.	TRBJ2-1	TGTGCCAGCAGTTACTCGTTAGGGCAAACCTACAATGAGCAGTTCTTC	CASSYSLGQTYNEQFF
.	TRBV2	.	TRBJ2-1	TGTGCCAGCAGCCCACCTTTGAGACTAGAGAGCTCCTACAATGAGCAGTTCTTC	CASSPPLRLESSYNEQFF
once	TRBV5-5	.	TRBJ2-1	TGTGCCAGCAGTTACGGACAGCTTTCCTACAATGAGCAGTTCTTC	CASSYGQLSYNEQFF